This section outlines one T cell receptor beta chain sequence together with its context. Sequenced by immunoSEQ multiplex PCR; TCRdb stores in-frame clones only, minus some. The sample yields some 60,000 clones, approximately 91% seen once. This CDR3 has 16 residues. The J segment lost 4 bases and the V segment lost 1 base, leaving 9 bases of the junction unmatched. From germline, CDR1 is KGHSH and CDR2 LQKENI. These data belong to a study of T cell changes during pregnancy in multiple sclerosis. The starting material was CD4+ T cells from peripheral blood mononuclear cells, obtained in the first trimester of pregnancy. This chain links TRBV18 with TRBJ1-1; 7 positions match TRBD1. This TCR was recovered from a female donor with multiple sclerosis, enrolled in a pregnancy study. The CDR3 spells CASSPLGLTGVTEAFF. In nucleotides, the CDR3 is TGTGCCAGCTCACCACTAGGATTAACAGGGGTCACTGAAGCTTTCTTT.